The T cell receptor beta chain under discussion was sequenced for a study of neoadjuvant nivolumab and ipilimumab in lung cancer. Study in general: Patients got nivolumab 3 mg/kg on days 1, 15 and 29; combination added ipilimumab 1 mg/kg day 1. General observations from the study: Only two of four nivolumab-treated tumors gained richness and clonality by surgery. Compared with tumor-adjacent uninvolved lung, resected tumors showed greater richness and clonality.

Produced via immunoSEQ multiplex PCR; TCRdb's table is partial and in-frame only. The sample yields roughly 49,000 clones, roughly 90% seen once. The germline CDR1 and CDR2 sequences are SGHNT and YYREEE (reference sequence). CDR3 length: 14 residues. Trimming stripped 4 bases from V and 1 base from J, with 11 bases between. In the case of this clone: Its antigen is not identified.

J is TRBJ1-1 and V is TRBV5-4; D remains unclear. The sequence came from an adult with non-small cell lung cancer. Some clones in this sample may be carry-over from other donors' samples. Here the sequenced sample was blood, taken before neoadjuvant nivolumab, alone or with ipilimumab. The CDR3 spells CASSPQQANTEAFF. CDR3 bases: TGTGCCAGCAGCCCGCAGCAGGCGAACACTGAAGCTTTCTTT.